The 17 T cell receptor beta chains below were found in one sample sequenced in a study of T cells in women clearing cervical HPV infection. Clones were sequenced by immunoSEQ multiplex PCR, and TCRdb holds only the in-frame ones, with some missing. The sample table includes approximately 35,000 clones. Sequencing used blood buffy coat. These receptor sequences come from a woman aged 18 to 75 with a cervical HPV16 infection that either progressed to CIN3+ or cleared (not recorded which).

A remark on this clone: The read terminates 3 residues before the CDR3 end, so the remaining end is supplied by the germline J gene. This rearrangement joins TRBV6-2 or TRBV6-3 to TRBJ2-7; D unresolved. Germline lookup yields CDR1 MNHEY and CDR2 SVGEGT. Trimming removed 4 bases at V and 1 base at J, with 14 bases between. The CDR3 runs 15 residues. The part of the CDR3 DNA that was read is TGTGCCAGCAGTTCCGGCCCCCCCAGGTCCTACGAG. Its translation: CASSSGPPRSYE. The whole CDR3 region reads CASSSGPPRSYEQYF.

As regards this clone: The CDR3 end is not reached by the read, which stops 3 residues before it; the germline J gene fills it in. The V call is TRBV7-2, the J call TRBJ2-3; D unclear. V was clipped by 5 bases and J by 7 bases, with 7 bases between them. This CDR3 comprises 11 residues. Germline CDR1 is SGHTA and CDR2 is FQGNSA. CDR3 residues: CASSLLNTQYF. CDR3 DNA, as far as it was read: TGTGCCAGCAGCCTCCTAAATACG.

Points on this clone: The DNA ends 3 residues before the CDR3 does, and the rest of the CDR3 is filled in from the germline J gene. The V call is TRBV20-1, the J call TRBJ2-1, with D possibly being TRBD2 (5 bases). The germline CDR1 and CDR2 sequences are DFQATT and SNEGSKA (reference sequence). Trimming pared 0 bases from V and 6 bases from J, leaving 9 bases between. CDR3 length: 13 amino acids. This chain's CDR3 is CSARDELANEQFF. The CDR3 DNA, read in part, is TGCAGTGCTAGAGACGAGCTAGCCAATGAG.

For this clone: The read halts 3 residues ahead of the CDR3 end, with the missing end drawn from the germline J gene. This sequence joins TRBV7-2 and TRBJ2-5, with D tentatively TRBD2 (6 bases). This CDR3 is built from 15 residues. CDR1 and CDR2 from the germline V gene are SGHTA and FQGNSA. The germline V and J ends were trimmed by 5 bases and 2 bases, with 15 bases remaining between them. CDR3 DNA (partial): TGTGCCAGCAGCCTAGTACGGGGGATTCAAGAGACC. The encoded protein is CASSLVRGIQET. The entire CDR3 is CASSLVRGIQETQYF.

A word on this clone: The read falls 3 residues short of the CDR3 end, and the missing part is taken from the germline J gene. The chain recombines TRBV7-9 with TRBJ1-2; 9 bases match TRBD1. The CDR3 loop spans 14 amino acids. Germline lookup yields CDR1 SEHNR and CDR2 FQNEAQ (reference sequence). Germline trimming cut 6 bases from V and 4 bases from J; bases unmatched to any gene: 6. CDR3 DNA (partial): TGTGCCAGCAGTCGGACAGGGGCCGGCTATGGC. It yields the protein CASSRTGAGYG. The entire CDR3 protein reads CASSRTGAGYGYTF.

Concerning this clone itself: Sequencing ends 3 residues short of the CDR3 end; the germline J gene provides the rest. The gene calls are TRBV5-1 and TRBJ2-1; 8 bases agree with TRBD1. The length of the CDR3 is 14 residues. The germline gives CDR1 SGHRS, CDR2 YFSETQ. The V gene end was trimmed by 4 bases and the J gene end by 6 bases; junction bases not matched to a gene: 6. Here the CDR3 reads CASSPQGAVNEQFF. CDR3 bases read: TGCGCCAGCAGCCCCCAGGGGGCGGTCAATGAG.

About this clone: The CDR3 is cut off 3 residues early in the read; its end comes from the germline J gene. The chain combines TRBV19 with TRBJ1-1, with D possibly matching TRBD1 (6 bases). Germline CDR1 LNHDA, CDR2 SQIVND (reference sequence). This CDR3 region has 15 residues. V was pared by 6 bases and J by 4 bases, with 18 bases between. This chain's CDR3 is CASRRGTLMGTEAFF. The part of the CDR3 DNA that was read is TGTGCCAGTAGGAGGGGGACGCTTATGGGCACTGAA.

Comments on this clone: The read ends 3 residues shy of where the CDR3 ends; the end is completed using the germline J gene. The chain recombines TRBV2 with TRBJ1-1, with 7 bases aligning to TRBD1. V lost 7 bases to trimming and J lost 0 bases; unmatched junction nucleotides: 8. Germline V gene sequence: CDR1 SNHLY, CDR2 FYNNEI. The CDR3 consists of 15 residues. The CDR3 sequence: CASNPQGRVNTEAFF. The covered CDR3 bases are TGTGCCAGCAATCCACAGGGGAGAGTGAACACTGAA.

CDR3 region: CSAGISTVGTEAFF. CDR3 DNA (partial): TGCAGTGCCGGTATTTCGACGGTAGGGACTGAA. The rearrangement joins TRBV20-1 to TRBJ1-1; D gene unclear. The read falls 3 residues short of the CDR3 end, and the missing part is taken from the germline J gene. The CDR3 is 14 residues long. V was shortened by 6 bases and J by 5 bases, with 19 bases between the two germline ends. Germline V CDR1 and CDR2: DFQATT, SNEGSKA (reference sequence).

On this clone: The read terminates 3 residues ahead of where the CDR3 ends, so the germline J gene completes it. The chain combines TRBV30 with TRBJ1-1; D might be TRBD1 (6 bases). V was pared by 3 bases and J by 0 bases, with 14 bases between. The CDR3 loop spans 15 amino acids. CDR1 GTSNPN and CDR2 SVGIG come from the germline V gene (reference sequence). The CDR3 region is CAWRPGHLMNTEAFF. CDR3 DNA (partial): TGTGCCTGGAGACCGGGACACCTCATGAACACTGAA.

CDR3 amino acids: CASSLGGFETQYF. The part of the CDR3 DNA that was read is TGTGCCAGCAGCTTAGGAGGGTTTGAGACC. This chain uses TRBV7-9 with TRBJ2-5; possible D gene TRBD2, 5 bases. The sequence runs out 3 residues before the end of the CDR3; the remainder is reconstructed from the germline J gene. The CDR3 sequence is 13 residues long. CDR1 and CDR2 from the germline V gene are SEHNR and FQNEAQ (reference sequence). Deletions cut 1 base from V and 5 bases from J, with 8 bases between.

As concerns this clone: The read halts 3 residues ahead of the CDR3 end, with the missing end drawn from the germline J gene. This chain links TRBV2 with TRBJ2-2; a possible D gene is TRBD1 (5 bases). The CDR3 runs to 13 residues. Germline lookup yields CDR1 SNHLY and CDR2 FYNNEI. V gave up 6 bases and J gave up 6 bases, with 11 bases separating them. CDR3 bases read: TGTGCCAGCAGAGGGGTCGGAGCCGGGGAG. Amino acids: CASRGVGAGE. The full CDR3 protein reads CASRGVGAGELFF.

About this clone itself: The read falls 3 residues short of the CDR3 end, and the missing part is taken from the germline J gene. The rearrangement joins TRBV7-9 to TRBJ2-2; possibly TRBD1 for D (6 bases). The V gene's germline CDR1 is SEHNR and CDR2 FQNEAQ (reference sequence). CDR3 size: 14 residues. Here the CDR3 reads CASSLEGGGEKLFF. The part of the CDR3 DNA that was read is TGTGCCAGCAGCTTAGAAGGGGGTGGTGAAAAG.

By frequency, this clone registers medium-sized. From the germline J gene comes the end of the CDR3, since the read stops 3 residues before it. The gene calls are TRBV2 and TRBJ1-2; D gene uncertain. This CDR3 has 14 residues. Germline CDR1 SNHLY, CDR2 FYNNEI. This CDR3 is CASSPSPRAEGYTF. Incomplete CDR3 DNA: TGTGCCAGCAGCCCCAGCCCGCGGGCGGAGGGC. Full variable domain (outside the CDR3, taken from reference TRBV2 and TRBJ1-2): EPEVTQTPSHQVTQMGQEVILRCVPISNHLYFYWYRQILGQKVEFLVSFYNNEISEKSEIFDDQFSVERPDGSNFTLKIRSTKLEDSAMYFCASSPSPRAEGYTFGSGTRLTVV.

A remark on this clone: Coverage ceases 3 residues before the CDR3 finishes, and the germline J gene fills in the end. The chain uses TRBV18 and TRBJ2-2; a weak D match, TRBD1 (6 bases). The CDR3 covers 15 residues. Germline CDR1 is KGHSH and CDR2 is LQKENI. The CDR3 DNA, read in part, is TGTGCCAGCTCACTAACGACGGACAGAGCAGAAAAG. It specifies CASSLTTDRAEK. The CDR3 in full is CASSLTTDRAEKLFF. Looking up the rest from reference TRBV18 and TRBJ2-2 gives the full variable domain: NAGVMQNPRHLVRRRGQEARLRCSPMKGHSHVYWYRQLPEEGLKFMVYLQKENIIDESGMPKERFSAEFPKEGPSILRIQQVVRGDSAAYFCASSLTTDRAEKLFFGEGSRLTVL.

On this clone itself: The CDR3 end lies 3 residues beyond the end of the read and is filled in from the germline J gene. Other DNA sequences in the sample encode the same CDR3. This chain connects TRBV11-3 to TRBJ1-3; TRBD1 agrees at 8 bases. The CDR3 consists of 14 residues. The trim removed 6 bases at V and 4 bases at J, leaving 5 bases unmatched. CDR1 and CDR2 from the germline V gene are SGHNT and YENEEA. The CDR3 protein is CASSSRGRGNTIYF. Partial CDR3 DNA: TGTGCCAGCAGTTCCAGGGGGCGCGGAAACACC.

On this clone itself: The read finishes 3 residues shy of the CDR3 end, and the germline J gene is used to complete it. The chain employs TRBV23-1 and TRBJ1-5; 7 bases map to TRBD1. TRBV23-1 is recorded as an ORF, its role being uncertain. V lost 0 bases, J lost 6 bases, and 11 bases stayed unmatched. CDR3 length: 17 residues. CDR3 DNA, as far as it was read: TGCGCCAGCAGTCAATCCCGACGGAGGGGGCGCGGTCAGCCC. Its translation is CASSQSRRRGRGQP. The entire CDR3 protein is CASSQSRRRGRGQPQHF.